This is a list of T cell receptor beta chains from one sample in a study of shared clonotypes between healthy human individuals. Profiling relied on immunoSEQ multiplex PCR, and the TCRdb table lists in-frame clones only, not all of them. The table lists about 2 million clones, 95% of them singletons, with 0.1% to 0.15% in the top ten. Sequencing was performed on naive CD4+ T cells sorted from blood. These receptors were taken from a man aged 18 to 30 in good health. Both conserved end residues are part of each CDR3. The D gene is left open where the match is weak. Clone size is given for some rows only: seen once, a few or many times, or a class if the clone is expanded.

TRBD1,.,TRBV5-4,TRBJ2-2,TGTGCCAGCAGCTCCCCCGGGCAGGGGGCGACCGGGGAGCTGTTTTTT,CASSSPGQGATGELFF
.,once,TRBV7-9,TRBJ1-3,TGTGCCAGCAGCTTAGGGCAGGGATATGGAAACACCATATATTTT,CASSLGQGYGNTIYF
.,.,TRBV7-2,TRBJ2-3,TGTGCCAGCAGCGGAAGAGGGGCTTACCAACCCACAGATACGCAGTATTTT,CASSGRGAYQPTDTQYF
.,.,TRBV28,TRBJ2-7,TGTGCCAGTAGGACCCCCCGTGGTTCCTACGAGCAGTACTTC,CASRTPRGSYEQYF
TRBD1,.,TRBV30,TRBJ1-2,TGTGCCTGGAGTTGGACAGGGGATAGGGCTAACTATGGCTACACCTTC,CAWSWTGDRANYGYTF
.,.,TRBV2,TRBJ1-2,TGTGCCAGCAGTGATTACAGGGAAGATGGCTACACCTTC,CASSDYREDGYTF
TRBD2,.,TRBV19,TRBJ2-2,TGTGCCAGACTAGCGGGACCCGGGGAGCTGTTTTTT,CARLAGPGELFF
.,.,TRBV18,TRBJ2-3,TGTGCCAGCTCACCATCGGGTGTTCCTAGCACAGATACGCAGTATTTT,CASSPSGVPSTDTQYF
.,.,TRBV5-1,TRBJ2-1,TGCGCCAGCAGCTTGGGTACAAAGCACAATGAGCAGTTCTTC,CASSLGTKHNEQFF
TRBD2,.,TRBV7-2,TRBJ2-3,TGTGCCAGCAGCTTAGGACTAGCGGGAGCAGGTACAGATACGCAGTATTTT,CASSLGLAGAGTDTQYF
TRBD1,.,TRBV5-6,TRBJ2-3,TGTGCCAGCAGTTTACAGGGGAGCACAGATACGCAGTATTTT,CASSLQGSTDTQYF
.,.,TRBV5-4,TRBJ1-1,TGTGCCAGCAGCTTGCCCGGGACACTGAACACTGAAGCTTTCTTT,CASSLPGTLNTEAFF
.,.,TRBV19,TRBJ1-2,TGTGCCAGTAGTATTTCCCTAAACCTCAGGAGTGACTATGGCTACACCTTC,CASSISLNLRSDYGYTF
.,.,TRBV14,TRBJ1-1,TGTGCCAGCAGCCAAGGCATAAACACTGAAGCTTTCTTT,CASSQGINTEAFF
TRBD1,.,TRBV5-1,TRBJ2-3,TGCGCCAGCAGCGCAGACAGGGGTGGCACAGATACGCAGTATTTT,CASSADRGGTDTQYF
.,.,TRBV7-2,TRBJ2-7,TGTGCCAGCAGCTTATCCCGCTCAGCCTACGAGCAGTACTTC,CASSLSRSAYEQYF
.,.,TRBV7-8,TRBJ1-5,TGTGCAGTGGGGGATCAGCCCCAGCATTTT,CAVGDQPQHF
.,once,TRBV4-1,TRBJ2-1,TGCGCCAGCAGCAAAGGGGAAAATAGCGCTCTCAATGAGCAGTTCTTC,CASSKGENSALNEQFF
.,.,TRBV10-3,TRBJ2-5,TGTGCCATCAGTGAGTCAGAATACTTAGAGACCCAGTACTTC,CAISESEYLETQYF
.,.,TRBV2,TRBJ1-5,TGTGCCAGCAGGCGCCAGGATGGGAGCAATCAGCCCCAGCATTTT,CASRRQDGSNQPQHF
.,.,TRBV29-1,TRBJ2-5,TGCAGCGTTGCTGTGGGAGAGACCCAATACTTC,CSVAVGETQYF
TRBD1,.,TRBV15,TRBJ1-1,TGTGCCACCAGCAGGGGGGGACAGGGAGCCACTGAAGCTTTCTTT,CATSRGGQGATEAFF